This T cell receptor (beta chain) was identified in a study of CD4 T cells in relation to SARS-CoV-2 and coronaviruses. Study context: Crossreactive spike epitopes shared across donors were mapped to their HLA restriction.

This clone is large. Its matching antigen is unknown. Unexposed donor CD4+ T cells date from 2011-2018, before the COVID-19 pandemic. After nine to ten days of culture, CD4+ T cells were isolated. Sequenced by immunoSEQ multiplex PCR; TCRdb stores in-frame clones only, minus some. The table has roughly 24,000 clones, 65% to 80% seen once. The CDR3 runs to 19 residues. Germline V lookup: CDR1 MNHNS, CDR2 SASEGT. Trimming removed 3 bases from V and 0 bases from J, with 21 bases in between. This clonotype was sampled from a human donor in good health. The sequenced sample consisted of CD4+ T cells from PBMCs, cultured in vitro. The V call is TRBV6-1, the J call TRBJ1-5; D is possibly TRBD1 (5 bases). The CDR3 region has the DNA TGTGCCAGCAGTGAGGGACGGTTAATCGGCGTCAATAGCAATCAGCCCCAGCATTTT. It codes for CASSEGRLIGVNSNQPQHF.